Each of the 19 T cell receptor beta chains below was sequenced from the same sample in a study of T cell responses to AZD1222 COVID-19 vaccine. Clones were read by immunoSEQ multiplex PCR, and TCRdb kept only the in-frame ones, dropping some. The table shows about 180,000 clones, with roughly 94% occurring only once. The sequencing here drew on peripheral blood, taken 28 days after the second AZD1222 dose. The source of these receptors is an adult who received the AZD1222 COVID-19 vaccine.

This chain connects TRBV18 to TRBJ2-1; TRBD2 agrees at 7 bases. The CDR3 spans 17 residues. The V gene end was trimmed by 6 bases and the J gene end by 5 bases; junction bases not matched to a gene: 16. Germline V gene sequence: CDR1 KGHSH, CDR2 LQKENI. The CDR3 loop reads CASSDWGGGIENNEQFF. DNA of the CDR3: TGTGCCAGCTCCGACTGGGGGGGAGGAATCGAGAACAATGAGCAGTTCTTC.

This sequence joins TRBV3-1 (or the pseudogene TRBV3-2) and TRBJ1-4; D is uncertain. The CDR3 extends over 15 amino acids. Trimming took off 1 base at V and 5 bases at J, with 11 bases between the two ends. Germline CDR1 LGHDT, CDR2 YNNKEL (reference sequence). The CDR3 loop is CASSQGRALNEKLFF. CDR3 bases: TGTGCCAGCAGCCAAGGCCGGGCCTTAAATGAAAAACTGTTTTTT.

This CDR3 reads CASSVRGGRTEAFF. The CDR3 DNA sequence: TGTGCCAGCAGCGTCAGAGGGGGCCGCACTGAAGCTTTCTTT. The genes are TRBV9 and TRBJ1-1; 7 positions agree with TRBD1. The CDR3 length is 14 residues. Trimming took 2 bases from V and 4 from J; bases not matched to a gene: 5. Per the germline V gene, CDR1 is SGDLS and CDR2 is YYNGEE.

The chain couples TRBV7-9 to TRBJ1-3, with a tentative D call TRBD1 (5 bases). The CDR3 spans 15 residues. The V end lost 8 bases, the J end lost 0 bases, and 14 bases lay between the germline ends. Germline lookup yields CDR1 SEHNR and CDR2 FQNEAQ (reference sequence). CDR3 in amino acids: CASGGDSRSGNTIYF. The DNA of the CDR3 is TGTGCCAGCGGGGGGGACTCCCGCTCTGGAAACACCATATATTTT.

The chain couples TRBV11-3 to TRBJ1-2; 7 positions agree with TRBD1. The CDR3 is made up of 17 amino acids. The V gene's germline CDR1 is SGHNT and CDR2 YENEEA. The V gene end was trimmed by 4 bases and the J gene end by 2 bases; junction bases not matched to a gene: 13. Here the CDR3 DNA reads TGTGCCAGCAGCTCACCCTCCAGACAGGGCCGAAACTATGGCTACACCTTC. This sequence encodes CASSSPSRQGRNYGYTF.

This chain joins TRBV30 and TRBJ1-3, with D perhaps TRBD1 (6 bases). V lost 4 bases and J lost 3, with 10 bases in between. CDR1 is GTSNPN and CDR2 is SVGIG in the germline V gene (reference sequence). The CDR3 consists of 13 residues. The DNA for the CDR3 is TGTGCCTGGACGGGGGGCTATGGAAACACCATATATTTT. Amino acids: CAWTGGYGNTIYF.

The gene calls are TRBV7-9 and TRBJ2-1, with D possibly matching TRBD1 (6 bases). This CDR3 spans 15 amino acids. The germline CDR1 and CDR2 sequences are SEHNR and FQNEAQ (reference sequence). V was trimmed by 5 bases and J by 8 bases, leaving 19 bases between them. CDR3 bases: TGTGCCAGCAGCAAATCCACCAGGGGTGAGGATGAGCAGTTCTTC. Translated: CASSKSTRGEDEQFF.

The CDR3 region is CASSLGGSGRQETQYF. The CDR3 DNA sequence: TGTGCCAGCAGCTTAGGGGGTAGCGGGAGACAAGAGACCCAGTACTTC. The chain carries TRBV7-2 and TRBJ2-5; TRBD2 aligns across 9 bases. Germline V lookup: CDR1 SGHTA, CDR2 FQGNSA. V gave up 1 base and J gave up 2 bases; unmatched junction bases: 5. The CDR3 has 16 amino acids.

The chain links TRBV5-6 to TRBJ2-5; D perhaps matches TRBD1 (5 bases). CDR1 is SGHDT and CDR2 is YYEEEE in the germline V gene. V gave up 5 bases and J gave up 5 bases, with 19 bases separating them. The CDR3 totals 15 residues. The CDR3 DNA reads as TGTGCCAGCAGGGGGCGCGATGCGGTAGGGGAGACCCAGTACTTC. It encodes CASRGRDAVGETQYF.

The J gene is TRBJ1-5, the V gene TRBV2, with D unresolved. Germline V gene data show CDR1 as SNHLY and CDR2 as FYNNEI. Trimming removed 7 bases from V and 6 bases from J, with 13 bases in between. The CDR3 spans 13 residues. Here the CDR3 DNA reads TGTGCCAGCAATACAGAGTTCAGTCAGCCCCAGCATTTT. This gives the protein CASNTEFSQPQHF. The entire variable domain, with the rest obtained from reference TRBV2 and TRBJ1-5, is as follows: EPEVTQTPSHQVTQMGQEVILRCVPISNHLYFYWYRQILGQKVEFLVSFYNNEISEKSEIFDDQFSVERPDGSNFTLKIRSTKLEDSAMYFCASNTEFSQPQHFGDGTRLSIL.

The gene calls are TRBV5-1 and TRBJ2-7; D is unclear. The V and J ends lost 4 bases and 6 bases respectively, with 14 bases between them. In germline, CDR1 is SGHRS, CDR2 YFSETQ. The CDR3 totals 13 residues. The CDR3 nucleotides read TGCGCCAGCAGCGTCCTTCCAGGTTCCGAGCAGTACTTC. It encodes CASSVLPGSEQYF.

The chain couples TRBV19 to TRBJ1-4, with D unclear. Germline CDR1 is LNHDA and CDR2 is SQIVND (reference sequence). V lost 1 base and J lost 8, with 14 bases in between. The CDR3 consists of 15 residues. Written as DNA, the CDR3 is TGTGCCAGTAGTATAGTAGGCGGCACCATGGAAAAACTGTTTTTT. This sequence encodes CASSIVGGTMEKLFF.

The CDR3 coding sequence is TGTGCCACCAGTGATTCTACAGGGGCCCAGCATTTT. Protein product: CATSDSTGAQHF. The rearrangement uses TRBV24-1 and TRBJ1-5; 7 positions agree with TRBD1. Germline assignment: CDR1 KGHDR and CDR2 SFDVKD. Unmatched junction bases numbered 2, after V lost 2 bases and J lost 11 bases. The CDR3 sequence is 12 residues long.

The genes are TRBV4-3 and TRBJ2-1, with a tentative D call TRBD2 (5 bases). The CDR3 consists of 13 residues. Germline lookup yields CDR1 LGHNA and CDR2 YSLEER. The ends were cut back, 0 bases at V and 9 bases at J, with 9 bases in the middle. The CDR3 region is CASSQEGLAEQFF. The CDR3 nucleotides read TGCGCCAGCAGCCAAGAAGGTCTAGCTGAGCAGTTCTTC.

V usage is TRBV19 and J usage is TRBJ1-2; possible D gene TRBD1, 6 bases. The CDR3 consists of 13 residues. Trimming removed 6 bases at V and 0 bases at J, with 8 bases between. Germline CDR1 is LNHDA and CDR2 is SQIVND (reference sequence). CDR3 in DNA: TGTGCCAGTAGGGACAGAGCTAACTATGGCTACACCTTC. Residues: CASRDRANYGYTF.

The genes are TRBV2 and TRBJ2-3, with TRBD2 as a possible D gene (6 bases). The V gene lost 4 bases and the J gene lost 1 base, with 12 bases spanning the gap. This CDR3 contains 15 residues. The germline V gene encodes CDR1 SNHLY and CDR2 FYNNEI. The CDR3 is CASSGRGWGTDTQYF. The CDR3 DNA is TGTGCCAGCAGTGGGCGGGGATGGGGCACAGATACGCAGTATTTT.

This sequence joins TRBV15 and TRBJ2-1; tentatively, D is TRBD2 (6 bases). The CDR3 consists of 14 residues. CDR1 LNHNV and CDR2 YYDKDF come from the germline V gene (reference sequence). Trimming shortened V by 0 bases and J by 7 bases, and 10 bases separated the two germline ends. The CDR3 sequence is CATSREGLQNEQFF. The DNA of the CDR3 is TGTGCCACCAGCAGAGAGGGACTGCAAAATGAGCAGTTCTTC.

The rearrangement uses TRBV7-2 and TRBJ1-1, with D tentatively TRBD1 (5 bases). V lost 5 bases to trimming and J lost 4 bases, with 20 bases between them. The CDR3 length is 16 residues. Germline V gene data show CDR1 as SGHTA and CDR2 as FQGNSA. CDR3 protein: CASSVDGTRGSTEAFF. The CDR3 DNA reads TGTGCCAGCAGCGTAGATGGGACCCGAGGGAGCACTGAAGCTTTCTTT.

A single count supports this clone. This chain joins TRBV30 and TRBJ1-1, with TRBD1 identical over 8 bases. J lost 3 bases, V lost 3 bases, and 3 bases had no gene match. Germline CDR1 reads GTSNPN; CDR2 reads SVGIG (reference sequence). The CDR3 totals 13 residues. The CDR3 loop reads CAWSGQGHTEAFF. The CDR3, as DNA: TGTGCCTGGAGCGGACAGGGCCACACTGAAGCTTTCTTT. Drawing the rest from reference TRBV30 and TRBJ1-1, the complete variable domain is SQTIHQWPATLVQPVGSPLSLECTVEGTSNPNLYWYRQAAGRGLQLLFYSVGIGQISSEVPQNLSASRPQDRQFILSSKKLLLSDSGFYLCAWSGQGHTEAFFGQGTRLTVV.